Listed here are 19 T cell receptor beta chains from one sample, sequenced in a study of beta chain features in type 1 diabetes. Expressed TCRB transcripts got sequenced, as all isolated RNA was reverse transcribed. Clones were sequenced by immunoSEQ multiplex PCR, and TCRdb holds only the in-frame ones, with some missing. The data contain 130,000 to 150,000 clones, 10% of them singletons. Material: naive CD4+ T cells from blood. These receptor sequences come from a man younger than 35 in good health.

This clone has only a few counts. This sequence joins TRBV4-3 and TRBJ1-1; 8 bases map to TRBD1. This CDR3 is built from 15 residues. The V segment lost 1 base and the J segment 5 bases; nucleotides outside the gene matches: 6. Germline V gene data show CDR1 as LGHNA and CDR2 as YSLEER. The CDR3 bases are TGCGCCAGCAGCCAAGTCCCAGGGGGCGGGACTGAAGCTTTCTTT. It encodes CASSQVPGGGTEAFF.

The chain carries TRBV10-3 and TRBJ2-5; 8 bases map to TRBD1. Germline CDR1 ENHRY, CDR2 SYGVKD. V lost 6 bases to trimming and J lost 1 base; unmatched junction nucleotides: 1. This CDR3 has 13 amino acids. This CDR3 is CAIRDRVQETQYF. CDR3 in DNA: TGTGCCATCAGGGACAGGGTCCAAGAGACCCAGTACTTC.

The J gene is TRBJ1-2, the V gene TRBV30; weak D call: TRBD1 (6 bases). V lost 2 bases, J lost 4 bases, and 17 bases lay in between. The CDR3 extends over 15 amino acids. CDR1 GTSNPN and CDR2 SVGIG come from the germline V gene (reference sequence). Here the CDR3 reads CAWSLQPQGPYGYTF. The DNA of the CDR3 is TGTGCCTGGAGTCTTCAGCCTCAGGGGCCCTATGGCTACACCTTC.

A few counts support this clone. The J gene is TRBJ2-5, the V gene TRBV7-2; 11 bases fit TRBD2. The length of the CDR3 is 18 residues. Germline V gene data show CDR1 as SGHTA and CDR2 as FQGNSA. The trim removed 1 base at V and 4 bases at J, leaving 11 bases unmatched. CDR3 in DNA: TGTGCCAGCAGCTTAGTAGGGGTAGCGGGGGGGTTGGGAGAGACCCAGTACTTC. It codes for CASSLVGVAGGLGETQYF.

V is TRBV5-6 and J is TRBJ1-2, with a tentative D call TRBD1 (5 bases). CDR1 is SGHDT and CDR2 is YYEEEE in the germline V gene. This CDR3 comprises 13 residues. Deletions cut 4 bases from V and 6 bases from J, with 13 bases between. The CDR3 sequence: CASSLSGVHGYTF. The DNA for the CDR3 is TGTGCCAGCAGCCTATCGGGGGTCCATGGCTACACCTTC.

This clone turned up a few times. The DNA of the CDR3 is TGCGCCAGCAGCCAAGACCCTTGGGAGCTAGCGGGGGATGAGCAGTTCTTC. Residues: CASSQDPWELAGDEQFF. The chain couples TRBV4-1 to TRBJ2-1; 10 nucleotides align to TRBD2. CDR1 and CDR2 from the germline V gene are MGHRA and YSYEKL. J gave up 8 bases and V 0 bases, and 10 bases lay outside the gene matches. The CDR3 covers 17 residues.

This clone was detected only a few times. J is TRBJ1-2 and V is TRBV6-5; 12 nucleotides match TRBD1. Germline CDR1 reads MNHEY; CDR2 reads SVGAGI. V shed 6 bases, J shed 3 bases, and the junction held 5 bases outside the gene matches. The CDR3 is made up of 15 amino acids. Written as DNA, the CDR3 is TGTGCCAGCAGACCCGGGACAGGGGGCGACTATGGCTACACCTTC. It codes for CASRPGTGGDYGYTF.

This chain joins TRBV19 and TRBJ1-5, with a tentative D call TRBD1 (5 bases). The CDR3 runs to 12 residues. Trimming cost V 9 bases and J 5 bases, with 11 bases left between them. CDR1 LNHDA and CDR2 SQIVND come from the germline V gene (reference sequence). CDR3 in DNA: TGTGCCAGCAGGGATTTCGATCAGCCCCAGCATTTT. Protein: CASRDFDQPQHF.

The sample holds a few counts of this clone. The rearrangement joins TRBV25-1 to TRBJ1-4; possibly TRBD1 for D (5 bases). Germline CDR1 MGHDK, CDR2 SYGVNS. CDR3 size: 15 residues. V lost 6 bases, J lost 6 bases, and 17 bases lay in between. The CDR3 sequence: CASSPGGGLDEKLFF. CDR3 bases: TGTGCCAGCAGCCCGGGCGGGGGGTTAGATGAAAAACTGTTTTTT.

This sequence joins TRBV25-1 and TRBJ2-7, with 7 bases aligning to TRBD1. V shed 4 bases and J 5 bases; nucleotides not matched to a gene: 8. Per the germline V gene, CDR1 is MGHDK and CDR2 is SYGVNS. The CDR3 has 14 residues. The CDR3 region is CASSARQGVDEQYF. The CDR3 bases are TGTGCCAGCAGTGCCCGTCAGGGGGTAGACGAGCAGTACTTC.

The rearrangement joins TRBV5-1 to TRBJ2-5; D call uncertain. CDR3 length: 13 residues. Germline V lookup: CDR1 SGHRS, CDR2 YFSETQ. V lost 0 bases to trimming and J lost 5 bases, with 8 bases between them. The CDR3: CASSLGPGETQYF. As DNA, the CDR3 is TGCGCCAGCAGCTTGGGCCCAGGCGAGACCCAGTACTTC.

In its sample, this clone was seen a few times. The V gene is TRBV9, the J gene TRBJ2-7; 8 nucleotides line up with TRBD1. V dropped 3 bases and J dropped 6; count of bases not matched to a gene: 2. This CDR3 region has 12 residues. Germline V gene data show CDR1 as SGDLS and CDR2 as YYNGEE. The CDR3 here is CASSGQGTEQYF. The CDR3 DNA sequence: TGTGCCAGCAGCGGACAGGGGACCGAGCAGTACTTC.

This clone showed up just a few times. V usage is TRBV7-6 and J usage is TRBJ2-1, with a possible D match to TRBD2 (5 bases). V was cut by 6 bases and J by 0 bases, with 15 bases left in between. Germline loops: CDR1 SGHVS, CDR2 FNYEAQ. The CDR3 has 16 amino acids. This CDR3 reads CASSHGVASSYNEQFF. For the CDR3, the DNA is TGTGCCAGCAGTCACGGGGTCGCAAGCTCCTACAATGAGCAGTTCTTC.

The CDR3 DNA sequence: TGCGCCAGCAGCGTACAGGGGAGCTCCTACAATGAGCAGTTCTTC. It translates to CASSVQGSSYNEQFF. This sequence joins TRBV5-1 and TRBJ2-1; 7 nucleotides match TRBD1. CDR1 and CDR2 (germline): SGHRS, YFSETQ. The CDR3 consists of 15 residues. The junction had 4 bases not matched to a gene; V was cut back by 4 bases and J by 0 bases.

This clone was found a few times. The rearrangement joins TRBV7-2 to TRBJ2-1; TRBD1 matches 7 bases. This CDR3 contains 15 residues. Germline V gene sequence: CDR1 SGHTA, CDR2 FQGNSA. V lost 5 bases, J lost 10 bases, and 14 bases stayed unmatched. DNA of the CDR3: TGTGCCAGCAGCCCTCAAGGGGGCAGGGTTGGCGAGCAGTTCTTC. It yields the protein CASSPQGGRVGEQFF.

This clone has a handful of counts. J is TRBJ2-7 and V is TRBV7-2; 7 nucleotides align to TRBD1. V lost 4 bases and J lost 4; bases outside the gene matches: 7. Per the germline V gene, CDR1 is SGHTA and CDR2 is FQGNSA. The CDR3 runs to 14 residues. The CDR3 loop is CASSSTGQIYEQYF. As DNA, the CDR3 is TGTGCCAGCAGCTCGACGGGACAGATTTACGAGCAGTACTTC. The full variable domain, its missing parts supplied by reference TRBV7-2 and TRBJ2-7, is GAGVSQSPSNKVTEKGKDVELRCDPISGHTALYWYRQSLGQGLEFLIYFQGNSAPDKSGLPSDRFSAERTGGSVSTLTIQRTQQEDSAVYLCASSSTGQIYEQYFGPGTRLTVT.

The chain carries TRBV9 and TRBJ2-7; no clear D. Germline V gene sequence: CDR1 SGDLS, CDR2 YYNGEE. V lost 4 bases, J lost 4 bases, and 21 bases lay in between. This CDR3 contains 16 residues. In DNA, the CDR3 is TGTGCCAGCAGCCCGACTGCTTTAGGCAGAGTTTACGAGCAGTACTTC. This translates into CASSPTALGRVYEQYF.

This clone was recorded a few times. The chain is built from TRBV18 and TRBJ2-5; 7 positions match TRBD1. The V gene's germline CDR1 is KGHSH and CDR2 LQKENI. This CDR3 has 15 residues. J gave up 2 bases and V 6 bases, and 9 bases lay outside the gene matches. The CDR3 nucleotides read TGTGCCAGCTCCCCCGGACAGGACCTTCAAGAGACCCAGTACTTC. This gives the protein CASSPGQDLQETQYF. Drawing the rest from reference TRBV18 and TRBJ2-5, the complete variable domain is NAGVMQNPRHLVRRRGQEARLRCSPMKGHSHVYWYRQLPEEGLKFMVYLQKENIIDESGMPKERFSAEFPKEGPSILRIQQVVRGDSAAYFCASSPGQDLQETQYFGPGTRLLVL.

The chain employs TRBV6-5 and TRBJ2-3, with 7 bases identical to TRBD2. Germline V CDR1 and CDR2: MNHEY, SVGAGI. CDR3 length: 14 residues. J lost 5 bases, V lost 4 bases, and 6 bases had no gene match. CDR3 nucleotides: TGTGCCAGCAGTTTCGCGGGGGAGGAAGATACGCAGTATTTT. Protein: CASSFAGEEDTQYF.